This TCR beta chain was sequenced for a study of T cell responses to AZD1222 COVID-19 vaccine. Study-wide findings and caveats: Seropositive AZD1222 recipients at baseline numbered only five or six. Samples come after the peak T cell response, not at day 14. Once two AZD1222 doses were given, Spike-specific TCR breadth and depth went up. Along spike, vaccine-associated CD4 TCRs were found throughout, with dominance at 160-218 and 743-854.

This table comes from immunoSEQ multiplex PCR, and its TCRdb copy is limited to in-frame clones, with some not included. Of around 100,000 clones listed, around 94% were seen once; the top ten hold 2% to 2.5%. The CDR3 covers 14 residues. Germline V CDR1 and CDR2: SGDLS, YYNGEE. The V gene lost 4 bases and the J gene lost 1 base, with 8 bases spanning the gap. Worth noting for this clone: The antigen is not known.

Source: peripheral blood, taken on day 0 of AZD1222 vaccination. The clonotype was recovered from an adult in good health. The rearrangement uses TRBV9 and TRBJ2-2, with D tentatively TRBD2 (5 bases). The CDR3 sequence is CASSLEENTGELFF. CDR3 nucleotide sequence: TGTGCCAGCAGCCTGGAGGAGAACACCGGGGAGCTGTTTTTT.